These T cell receptor beta chains were read from a single sample in a study of T cell responses to AZD1222 COVID-19 vaccine. Sequenced by immunoSEQ multiplex PCR; TCRdb stores in-frame clones only, minus some. This sample has about 92,000 clones, with 88% found just once. The sequencing used peripheral blood, collected on day 0 of AZD1222 vaccination. These receptors were collected from an adult in good health. CDR3s include the opening cysteine and the closing phenylalanine or tryptophan. A D gene is named only where the DNA matches it firmly. Size is stated for part of the rows, as once, few or many counts, or as a class when the clone is expanded.

-	TRBV2	TRBD2	TRBJ2-4	17	CASSEARLGGSKNIQYF	TGTGCCAGCAGTGAAGCGCGTCTGGGGGGGTCCAAAAACATTCAGTACTTC
-	TRBV27	TRBD2	TRBJ2-1	17	CASSSEPPGLAFHEQFF	TGTGCCAGCAGTTCCGAACCGCCGGGACTAGCGTTTCATGAGCAGTTCTTC
-	TRBV6-1	TRBD1	TRBJ2-7	13	CASSDRGRSEQYF	TGTGCCAGCAGTGACAGGGGGCGCTCCGAGCAGTACTTC
once	TRBV12-3/TRBV12-4	-	TRBJ2-5	13	CASTGVLRETQYF	TGTGCCAGCACAGGGGTCCTCCGAGAGACCCAGTACTTC
-	TRBV14	-	TRBJ2-1	14	CASSQGLANNEQFF	TGTGCCAGCAGCCAAGGGCTAGCTAACAATGAGCAGTTCTTC
-	TRBV28	-	TRBJ1-5	16	CASSLGGWGMYQPQHF	TGTGCCAGCAGTTTAGGGGGGTGGGGTATGTATCAGCCCCAGCATTTT
-	TRBV5-1	-	TRBJ2-5	14	CASSYRQMQETQYF	TGCGCCAGCAGCTACCGACAGATGCAAGAGACCCAGTACTTC
once	TRBV12-5	-	TRBJ2-1	12	CASGYTPNEQFF	TGTGCTAGTGGCTACACCCCGAATGAGCAGTTCTTC
-	TRBV10-3	-	TRBJ1-3	16	CAIRGGAGNSGNTIYF	TGTGCCATCAGAGGGGGAGCAGGGAACTCAGGAAACACCATATATTTT
-	TRBV6-1	-	TRBJ2-6	15	CASSEGGSGANVLTF	TGTGCCAGCAGTGAAGGGGGGTCTGGGGCCAACGTCCTGACTTTC
-	TRBV19	TRBD2	TRBJ2-7	16	CASSPRLAGYSYEQYF	TGTGCCAGTAGTCCCAGACTAGCGGGGTACTCCTACGAGCAGTACTTC
-	TRBV18	-	TRBJ2-2	16	CASSPIRASNTGELFF	TGTGCCAGCTCACCAATCAGGGCCTCGAACACCGGGGAGCTGTTTTTT
-	TRBV10-3	-	TRBJ1-2	12	CAISGAGYGYTF	TGTGCCATCAGTGGGGCAGGTTATGGCTACACCTTC
-	TRBV19	-	TRBJ1-5	16	CASSTRLRQGNQPQHF	TGTGCCAGTAGTACCCGCCTTCGACAGGGCAATCAGCCCCAGCATTTT
-	TRBV6-1	-	TRBJ1-5	16	CASSEAAGPLNQPQHF	TGTGCCAGCAGTGAAGCGGCAGGACCACTCAATCAGCCCCAGCATTTT
once	TRBV28	-	TRBJ2-2	16	CASSLRSGTQTGELFF	TGTGCCAGCAGTTTACGGTCCGGGACGCAGACCGGGGAGCTGTTTTTT
-	TRBV12-3/TRBV12-4	-	TRBJ1-2	12	CASSTLNYGYTF	TGTGCCAGCAGTACTCTTAACTATGGCTACACCTTC
-	TRBV5-4	-	TRBJ1-5	17	CASSPSPGTASNQPQHF	TGTGCCAGCAGCCCCTCACCGGGAACAGCTAGCAATCAGCCCCAGCATTTT
-	TRBV13	-	TRBJ2-7	11	CASGSSYEQYF	TGTGCCAGCGGGAGCTCCTACGAGCAGTACTTC
-	TRBV7-3	TRBD1	TRBJ2-7	16	CASSLGQGPAAGEQYF	TGTGCCAGCAGCTTAGGACAGGGACCAGCTGCGGGGGAGCAGTACTTC
-	TRBV4-1	-	TRBJ2-7	16	CASSQSSLDSLYEQYF	TGCGCCAGCAGCCAGTCCAGTTTGGACTCGCTCTACGAGCAGTACTTC
once	TRBV5-1	-	TRBJ2-1	15	CASSLALAANNEQFF	TGCGCCAGCAGCTTGGCGTTAGCGGCTAACAATGAGCAGTTCTTC
-	TRBV6-2/TRBV6-3	TRBD1	TRBJ1-2	15	CASTPHPDRTWGYTF	TGTGCCAGCACCCCCCATCCGGACAGGACGTGGGGCTACACCTTC
-	TRBV7-9	-	TRBJ1-1	16	CASSLAGVGGMDEAFF	TGTGCCAGCAGCTTAGCGGGAGTAGGGGGGATGGATGAAGCTTTCTTT
-	TRBV18	-	TRBJ1-2	16	CASSPLRVVANYGYTF	TGTGCCAGCTCACCACTAAGGGTGGTAGCTAACTATGGCTACACCTTC
-	TRBV19	TRBD1	TRBJ2-4	16	CASSTGTGGTKNIQYF	TGTGCCAGTAGTACCGGGACAGGGGGCACCAAAAACATTCAGTACTTC
-	TRBV6-6	-	TRBJ1-1	15	CASSYPGLTNTEAFF	TGTGCCAGCAGTTACCCTGGACTGACGAACACTGAAGCTTTCTTT
-	TRBV19	TRBD1	TRBJ1-3	15	CASLEQGSGGNTIYF	TGTGCCAGCCTCGAACAGGGGAGCGGCGGAAACACCATATATTTT
-	TRBV2	TRBD1	TRBJ1-5	15	CASSRDRGSNQPQHF	TGTGCCAGCAGTCGGGACAGGGGTAGCAATCAGCCCCAGCATTTT
once	TRBV27	-	TRBJ1-2	16	CASSLGRRTGGYGYTF	TGTGCCAGCAGTTTGGGACGGCGAACTGGGGGCTATGGCTACACCTTC
-	TRBV5-1	-	TRBJ2-6	16	CASSRPGASGANVLTF	TGCGCCAGCAGCAGACCCGGGGCCTCTGGGGCCAACGTCCTGACTTTC
-	TRBV2	TRBD1	TRBJ2-7	15	CASSVGQALYYEQYF	TGTGCCAGCAGCGTAGGACAGGCTCTGTACTACGAGCAGTACTTC
-	TRBV5-4	-	TRBJ1-1	15	CASSLAGTSNTEAFF	TGTGCCAGCAGCTTGGCCGGGACATCGAACACTGAAGCTTTCTTT
-	TRBV2	-	TRBJ1-4	15	CASNYRGATNEKLFF	TGTGCCAGCAACTACCGGGGAGCAACTAATGAAAAACTGTTTTTT
-	TRBV7-8	-	TRBJ2-3	13	CAIHPGSTDTQYF	TGTGCCATCCACCCAGGGAGCACAGATACGCAGTATTTT
many	TRBV6-2/TRBV6-3	TRBD2	TRBJ2-7	15	CASSLGLAGAYEQYF	TGTGCCAGCAGCTTGGGACTAGCGGGAGCCTACGAGCAGTACTTC
-	TRBV13	-	TRBJ2-2	16	CASSRLRGSNTGELFF	TGTGCCAGCAGCCGCTTAAGGGGGTCTAACACCGGGGAGCTGTTTTTT
-	TRBV27	TRBD2	TRBJ2-1	17	CASSLYSGISSYNEQFF	TGTGCCAGCAGTTTATATAGCGGGATTAGCTCCTACAATGAGCAGTTCTTC
-	TRBV7-9	-	TRBJ1-4	15	CASSRLSGLNEKLFF	TGTGCCAGCAGCCGCCTTTCGGGGTTGAATGAAAAACTGTTTTTT
-	TRBV18	TRBD1	TRBJ1-2	16	CASSHRGSAWEYGYTF	TGTGCCAGCTCACACAGGGGGTCGGCCTGGGAGTATGGCTACACCTTC
-	TRBV19	-	TRBJ1-1	15	CASSKRMRVNTEAFF	TGTGCCAGTAGTAAGAGGATGAGAGTGAACACTGAAGCTTTCTTT